A single count supports the clone carrying this T cell receptor (beta chain). Its cognate antigen is unknown. CDR3 length equals 12 residues. CDR1 GTSNPN and CDR2 SVGIG come from the germline V gene (reference sequence). Trimming removed 1 base at V and 10 bases at J, with 13 bases between. TCRdb reprocessed the RT-PCR reads via MiXCR and lists one record per CDR3 protein. The data show roughly 4,300 distinct CDR3 sequences, with approximately 84% seen just once and 2.6% held by the top ten. These data are taken from a study of yellow fever vaccine responses in identical twins. Study-wide results and caveats: Reports say the vaccine T cell response in twins looked partly convergent and partly personalized.

The sequences come from T cells from blood (PBMCs), unsorted or a sorted subset (not recorded which), collected before or after yellow fever vaccination (not recorded which). The chain joins TRBV30 to TRBJ1-1, with D perhaps TRBD1 (5 bases). The sequence was obtained from a woman between 18 and 29 years old who received the yellow fever vaccine. The CDR3 region has the DNA TGTGCCTGGAGTGAGGAGGGGACGGTAGCTTTCTTT. It is translated as CAWSEEGTVAFF.